This T cell receptor beta chain was obtained from a study of PD-L1 blockade in urothelial cancer. Across the whole study: The patients' atezolizumab therapy, 1,200 mg intravenously every 3 weeks, started at some point between 2014 and 2016. Blood was analyzed 3 weeks (second dose) and 6 weeks after treatment start. T cells numbered a median of approximately 130,000 in the blood samples.

Produced via immunoSEQ multiplex PCR; TCRdb's table is partial and in-frame only. The sample holds about 56,000 clones; around 83% are singletons and the top ten take 2.9%. Comments on this clone: The antigen is undetermined.

This CDR3 is built from 16 residues. Trimming shortened V by 4 bases and J by 4 bases, and 19 bases separated the two germline ends. The germline V gene has CDR1 MNHNS and CDR2 SASEGT. Study-level results: Tumor-linked clones in blood grew more by 3 weeks in durable-benefit patients.

This sequence joins TRBV6-1 and TRBJ2-5; a possible D gene is TRBD1 (7 bases). This specimen was PBMCs, taken around atezolizumab (anti-PD-L1) treatment. This TCR was recovered from a man aged 50-60 years with urothelial cancer. Here the CDR3 DNA reads TGTGCCAGCAGTGGCAGGCGGGAAAGGGGGCGAGAGACCCAGTACTTC. Residues: CASSGRRERGRETQYF.